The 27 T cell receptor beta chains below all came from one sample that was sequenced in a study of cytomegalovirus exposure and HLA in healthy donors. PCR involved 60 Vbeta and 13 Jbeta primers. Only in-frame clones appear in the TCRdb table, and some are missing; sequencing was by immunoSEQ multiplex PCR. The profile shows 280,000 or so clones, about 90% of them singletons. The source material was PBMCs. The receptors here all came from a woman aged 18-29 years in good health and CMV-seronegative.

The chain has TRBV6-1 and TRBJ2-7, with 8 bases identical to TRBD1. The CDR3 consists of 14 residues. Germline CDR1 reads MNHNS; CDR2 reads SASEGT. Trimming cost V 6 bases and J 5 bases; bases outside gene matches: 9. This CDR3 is CASRHDRGPHEQYF. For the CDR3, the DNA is TGTGCCAGCAGACATGACAGGGGTCCCCACGAGCAGTACTTC.

As DNA, the CDR3 is TGTGCCAGCAGATCAAATGACAGGGGACTGAGAGATACGCAGTATTTT. Its translation is CASRSNDRGLRDTQYF. The chain uses TRBV7-9 and TRBJ2-3, with TRBD1 matching over 8 bases. The CDR3 is 16 residues long. J gave up 5 bases and V 6 bases, and 13 bases lay outside the gene matches. CDR1 and CDR2 from the germline V gene are SEHNR and FQNEAQ (reference sequence).

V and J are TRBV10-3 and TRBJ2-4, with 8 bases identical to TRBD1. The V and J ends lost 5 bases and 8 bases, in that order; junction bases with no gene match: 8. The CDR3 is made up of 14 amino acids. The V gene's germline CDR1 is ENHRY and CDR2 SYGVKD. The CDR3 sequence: CAISPTGAADIQYF. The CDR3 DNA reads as TGTGCCATCAGTCCGACAGGGGCTGCGGACATTCAGTACTTC.

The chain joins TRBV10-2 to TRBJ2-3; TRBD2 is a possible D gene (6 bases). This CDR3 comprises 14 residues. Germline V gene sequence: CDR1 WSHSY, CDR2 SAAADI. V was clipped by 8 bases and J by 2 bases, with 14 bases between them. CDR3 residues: CASSYGGYTDTQYF. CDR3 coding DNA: TGCGCCAGCTCCTACGGGGGATACACAGATACGCAGTATTTT.

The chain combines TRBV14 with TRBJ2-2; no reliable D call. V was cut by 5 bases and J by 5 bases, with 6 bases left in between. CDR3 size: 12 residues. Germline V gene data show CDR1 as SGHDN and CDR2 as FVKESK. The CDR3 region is CASSVSTGELFF. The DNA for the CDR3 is TGTGCCAGCAGCGTTAGTACCGGGGAGCTGTTTTTT.

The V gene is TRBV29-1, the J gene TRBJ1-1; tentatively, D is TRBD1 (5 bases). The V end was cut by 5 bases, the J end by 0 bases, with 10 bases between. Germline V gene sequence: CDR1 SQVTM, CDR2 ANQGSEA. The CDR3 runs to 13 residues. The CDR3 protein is CSVRQIMNTEAFF. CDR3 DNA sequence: TGCAGCGTTCGACAGATAATGAACACTGAAGCTTTCTTT.

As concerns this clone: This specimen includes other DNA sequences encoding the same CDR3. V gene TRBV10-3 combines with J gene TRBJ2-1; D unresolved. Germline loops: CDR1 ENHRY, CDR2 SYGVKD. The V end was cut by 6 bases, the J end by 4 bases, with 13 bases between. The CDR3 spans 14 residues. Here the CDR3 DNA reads TGTGCCATCAGCCCAGCGCCCGTTTACAATGAGCAGTTCTTC. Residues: CAISPAPVYNEQFF.

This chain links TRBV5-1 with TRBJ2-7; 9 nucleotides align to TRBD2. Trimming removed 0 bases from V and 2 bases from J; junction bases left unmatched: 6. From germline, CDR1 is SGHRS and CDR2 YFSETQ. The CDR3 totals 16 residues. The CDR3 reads CASSLDSGGTPYEQYF. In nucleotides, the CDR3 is TGCGCCAGCAGCTTGGATAGCGGGGGTACTCCCTACGAGCAGTACTTC.

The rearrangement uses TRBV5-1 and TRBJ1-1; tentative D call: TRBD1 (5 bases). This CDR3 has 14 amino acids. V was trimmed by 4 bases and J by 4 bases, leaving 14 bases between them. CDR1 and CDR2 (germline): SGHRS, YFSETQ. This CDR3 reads CASSLRSGGTEAFF. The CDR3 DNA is TGCGCCAGCAGCCTGAGGAGCGGGGGCACTGAAGCTTTCTTT.

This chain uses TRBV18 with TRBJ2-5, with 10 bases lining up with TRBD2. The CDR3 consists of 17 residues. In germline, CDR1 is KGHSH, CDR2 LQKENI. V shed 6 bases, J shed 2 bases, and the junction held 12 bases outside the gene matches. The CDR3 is CASSLRATSGFQETQYF. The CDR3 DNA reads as TGTGCCAGCTCCCTACGGGCGACTAGCGGGTTTCAAGAGACCCAGTACTTC. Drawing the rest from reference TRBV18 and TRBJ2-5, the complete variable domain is NAGVMQNPRHLVRRRGQEARLRCSPMKGHSHVYWYRQLPEEGLKFMVYLQKENIIDESGMPKERFSAEFPKEGPSILRIQQVVRGDSAAYFCASSLRATSGFQETQYFGPGTRLLVL.

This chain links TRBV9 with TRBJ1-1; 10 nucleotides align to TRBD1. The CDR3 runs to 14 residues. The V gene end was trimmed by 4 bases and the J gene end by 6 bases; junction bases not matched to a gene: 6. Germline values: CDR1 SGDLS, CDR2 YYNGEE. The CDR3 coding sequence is TGTGCCAGCAGCTCCGGACAGGGGGAGGCTGAAGCTTTCTTT. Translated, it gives CASSSGQGEAEAFF. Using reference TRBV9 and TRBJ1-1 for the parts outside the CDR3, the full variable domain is DSGVTQTPKHLITATGQRVTLRCSPRSGDLSVYWYQQSLDQGLQFLIQYYNGEERAKGNILERFSAQQFPDLHSELNLSSLELGDSALYFCASSSGQGEAEAFFGQGTRLTVV.

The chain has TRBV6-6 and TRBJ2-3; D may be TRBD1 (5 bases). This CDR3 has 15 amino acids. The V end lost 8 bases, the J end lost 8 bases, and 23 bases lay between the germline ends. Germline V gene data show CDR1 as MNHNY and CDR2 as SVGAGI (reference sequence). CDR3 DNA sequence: TGTGCCAGCTCTGTTTCCCTCACCGCGCAGGGTACGCAGTATTTT. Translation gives CASSVSLTAQGTQYF.

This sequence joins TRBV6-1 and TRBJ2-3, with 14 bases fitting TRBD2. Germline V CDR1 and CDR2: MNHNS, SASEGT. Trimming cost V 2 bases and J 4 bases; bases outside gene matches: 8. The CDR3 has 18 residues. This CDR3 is CASSEKAGLAGVADTQYF. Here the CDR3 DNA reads TGTGCCAGCAGTGAAAAGGCGGGACTAGCGGGGGTCGCAGATACGCAGTATTTT.

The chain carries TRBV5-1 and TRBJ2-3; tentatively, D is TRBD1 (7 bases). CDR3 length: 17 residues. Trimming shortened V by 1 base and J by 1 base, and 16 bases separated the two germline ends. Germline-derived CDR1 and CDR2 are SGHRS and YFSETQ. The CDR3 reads CASSLPETGEGTDTQYF. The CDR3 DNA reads TGCGCCAGCAGCTTGCCCGAAACAGGGGAGGGCACAGATACGCAGTATTTT.

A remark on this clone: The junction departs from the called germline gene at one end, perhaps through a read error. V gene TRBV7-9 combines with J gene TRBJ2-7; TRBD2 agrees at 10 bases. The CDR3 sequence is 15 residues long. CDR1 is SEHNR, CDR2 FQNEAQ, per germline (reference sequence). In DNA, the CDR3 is TGTTCCAGCAGCTCGAGCGGGGGGGCCGCCTACGAGCAGTACTTC. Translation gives CSSSSSGGAAYEQYF.

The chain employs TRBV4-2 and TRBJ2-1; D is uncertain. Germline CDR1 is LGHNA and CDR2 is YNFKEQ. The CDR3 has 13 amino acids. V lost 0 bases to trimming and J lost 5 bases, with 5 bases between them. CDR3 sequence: CASSQEGDNEQFF. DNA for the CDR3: TGTGCCAGCAGCCAAGAAGGAGACAATGAGCAGTTCTTC.

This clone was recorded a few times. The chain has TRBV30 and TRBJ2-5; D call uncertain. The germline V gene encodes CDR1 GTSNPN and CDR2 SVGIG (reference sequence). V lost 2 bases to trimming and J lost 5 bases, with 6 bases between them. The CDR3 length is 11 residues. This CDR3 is CAWSPSETQYF. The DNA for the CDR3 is TGTGCCTGGAGTCCCAGTGAGACCCAGTACTTC.

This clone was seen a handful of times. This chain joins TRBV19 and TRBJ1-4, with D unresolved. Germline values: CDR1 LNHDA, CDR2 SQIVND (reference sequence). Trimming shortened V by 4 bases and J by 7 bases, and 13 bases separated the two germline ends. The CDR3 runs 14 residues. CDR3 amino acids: CASSTRGSTEKLFF. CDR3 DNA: TGTGCCAGTAGTACTAGAGGTAGTACTGAAAAACTGTTTTTT.

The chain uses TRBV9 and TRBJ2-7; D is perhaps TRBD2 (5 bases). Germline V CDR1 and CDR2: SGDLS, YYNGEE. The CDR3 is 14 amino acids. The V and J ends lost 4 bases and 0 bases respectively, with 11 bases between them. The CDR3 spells CASSSNGLSYEQYF. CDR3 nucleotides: TGTGCCAGCAGCTCAAACGGACTCTCCTACGAGCAGTACTTC.

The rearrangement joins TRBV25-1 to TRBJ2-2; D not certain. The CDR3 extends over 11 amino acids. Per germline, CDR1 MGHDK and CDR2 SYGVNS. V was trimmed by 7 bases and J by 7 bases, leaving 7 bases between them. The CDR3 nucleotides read TGTGCCAGCACGTTTCTCGGGGAGCTGTTTTTT. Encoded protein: CASTFLGELFF. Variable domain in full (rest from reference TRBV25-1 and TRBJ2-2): EADIYQTPRYLVIGTGKKITLECSQTMGHDKMYWYQQDPGMELHLIHYSYGVNSTEKGDLSSESTVSRIRTEHFPLTLESARPSHTSQYLCASTFLGELFFGEGSRLTVL.

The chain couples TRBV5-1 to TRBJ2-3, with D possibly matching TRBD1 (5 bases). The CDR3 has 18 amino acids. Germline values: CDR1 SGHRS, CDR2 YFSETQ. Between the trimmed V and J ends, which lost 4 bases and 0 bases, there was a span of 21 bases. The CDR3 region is CASSLLGPGQTSTDTQYF. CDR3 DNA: TGCGCCAGCAGCCTGTTGGGGCCTGGACAAACTAGCACAGATACGCAGTATTTT. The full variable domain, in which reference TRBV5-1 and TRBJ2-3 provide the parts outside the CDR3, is KAGVTQTPRYLIKTRGQQVTLSCSPISGHRSVSWYQQTPGQGLQFLFEYFSETQRNKGNFPGRFSGRQFSNSRSEMNVSTLELGDSALYLCASSLLGPGQTSTDTQYFGPGTRLTVL.

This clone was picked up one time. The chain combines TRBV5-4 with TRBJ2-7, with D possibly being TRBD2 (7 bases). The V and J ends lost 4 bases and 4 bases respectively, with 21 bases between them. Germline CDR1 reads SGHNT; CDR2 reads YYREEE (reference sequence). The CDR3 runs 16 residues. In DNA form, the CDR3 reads TGTGCCAGCAGCCCTGGGGGCGGGGGCCCACTTTACGAGCAGTACTTC. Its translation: CASSPGGGGPLYEQYF.

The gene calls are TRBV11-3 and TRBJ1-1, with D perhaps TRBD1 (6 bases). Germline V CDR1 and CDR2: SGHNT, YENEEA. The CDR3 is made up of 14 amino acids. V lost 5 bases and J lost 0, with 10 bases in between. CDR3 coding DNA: TGTGCCAGCAGCGCGACAGGAATGAACACTGAAGCTTTCTTT. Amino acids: CASSATGMNTEAFF.

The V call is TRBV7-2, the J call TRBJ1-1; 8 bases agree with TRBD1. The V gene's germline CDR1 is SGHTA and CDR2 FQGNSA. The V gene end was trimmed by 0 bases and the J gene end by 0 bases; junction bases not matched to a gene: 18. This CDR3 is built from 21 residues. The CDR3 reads CASSLALRDRTPPIMNTEAFF. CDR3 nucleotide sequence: TGTGCCAGCAGCTTAGCTCTCCGGGACAGGACCCCGCCTATCATGAACACTGAAGCTTTCTTT.

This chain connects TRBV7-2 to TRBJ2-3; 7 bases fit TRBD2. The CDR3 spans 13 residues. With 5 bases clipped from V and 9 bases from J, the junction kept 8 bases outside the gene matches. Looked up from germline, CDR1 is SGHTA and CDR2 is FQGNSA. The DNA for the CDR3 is TGTGCCAGCAGCCCGTTTCAAGCGGGGACGCAGTATTTT. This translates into CASSPFQAGTQYF.

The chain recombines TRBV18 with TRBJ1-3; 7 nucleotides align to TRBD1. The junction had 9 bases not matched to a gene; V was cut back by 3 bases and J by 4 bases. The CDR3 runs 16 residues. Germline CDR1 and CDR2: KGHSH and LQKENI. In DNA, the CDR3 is TGTGCCAGCTCACCTAATCAGACAGGGTCCGGAAACACCATATATTTT. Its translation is CASSPNQTGSGNTIYF.

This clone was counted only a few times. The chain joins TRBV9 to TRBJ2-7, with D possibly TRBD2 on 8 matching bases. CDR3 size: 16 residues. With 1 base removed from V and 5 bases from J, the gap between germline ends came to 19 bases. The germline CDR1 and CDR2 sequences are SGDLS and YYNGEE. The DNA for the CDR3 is TGTGCCAGCAGCGTAAGGGGGCGGGGGGACAAAAACGAGCAGTACTTC. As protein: CASSVRGRGDKNEQYF.